The 18 T cell receptor beta chains presented below share a single source sample, sequenced in a study of blood T cell repertoires in COVID-19. TCRdb's copy holds only in-frame clones and misses some; the assay was immunoSEQ multiplex PCR. In the table there are approximately 130,000 clones, roughly four fifths of which are singletons. Sequencing input: PBMCs or T cells enriched from blood (not recorded which). All receptors come from a man aged 30-40 years who had recovered from COVID-19.

The CDR3 DNA reads as TGTGCCAGCAGCTCGACTAGTCAGGGTGAGCAGTTCTTC. It translates to CASSSTSQGEQFF. The chain has TRBV5-5 and TRBJ2-1, with D possibly being TRBD2 (6 bases). The CDR3 runs to 13 residues. The V gene lost 3 bases and the J gene lost 9 bases, with 13 bases spanning the gap. The germline V gene has CDR1 SGHKS and CDR2 YYEKEE (reference sequence).

The chain has TRBV30 and TRBJ2-2; D perhaps matches TRBD1 (5 bases). Trimming took off 2 bases at V and 3 bases at J, with 10 bases between the two ends. This CDR3 is 14 amino acids long. Germline assignment: CDR1 GTSNPN and CDR2 SVGIG (reference sequence). CDR3 nucleotides: TGTGCCTGGAGTTTGACCAGGGACACCGGGGAGCTGTTTTTT. Protein product: CAWSLTRDTGELFF.

V is TRBV6-5 and J is TRBJ2-4; tentatively, D is TRBD1 (5 bases). Germline V CDR1 and CDR2: MNHEY, SVGAGI. CDR3 length: 13 amino acids. V shed 4 bases and J shed 8 bases, with 12 bases lying between them. The CDR3 sequence is CASSLDTMDIQYF. In DNA, the CDR3 is TGTGCCAGCAGTTTGGACACTATGGACATTCAGTACTTC.

The genes are TRBV5-1 and TRBJ1-1; D unresolved. Trimming took 6 bases from V and 1 from J, leaving 10 bases between them. Per the germline V gene, CDR1 is SGHRS and CDR2 is YFSETQ. This CDR3 region has 13 residues. CDR3 amino acids: CASTDPGNTEAFF. In nucleotides, the CDR3 is TGCGCCAGCACCGATCCGGGGAACACTGAAGCTTTCTTT. The whole variable domain, filled in from reference TRBV5-1 and TRBJ1-1, reads KAGVTQTPRYLIKTRGQQVTLSCSPISGHRSVSWYQQTPGQGLQFLFEYFSETQRNKGNFPGRFSGRQFSNSRSEMNVSTLELGDSALYLCASTDPGNTEAFFGQGTRLTVV.

The chain recombines TRBV9 with TRBJ1-5; 8 positions agree with TRBD1. CDR1 is SGDLS and CDR2 is YYNGEE in the germline V gene. V gave up 3 bases and J gave up 3 bases; unmatched junction bases: 2. The CDR3 length is 14 residues. The CDR3 DNA sequence: TGTGCCAGCAGCGCAGGGGGCGACAATCAGCCCCAGCATTTT. As protein: CASSAGGDNQPQHF. The full variable domain, its missing parts supplied by reference TRBV9 and TRBJ1-5, is DSGVTQTPKHLITATGQRVTLRCSPRSGDLSVYWYQQSLDQGLQFLIQYYNGEERAKGNILERFSAQQFPDLHSELNLSSLELGDSALYFCASSAGGDNQPQHFGDGTRLSIL.

The CDR3 DNA sequence: TGTGCCAGCAGAGAGACAGGGGACCCAACTAATGAAAAACTGTTTTTT. Translating it yields CASRETGDPTNEKLFF. The chain joins TRBV2 to TRBJ1-4, with 8 bases fitting TRBD1. The germline V gene has CDR1 SNHLY and CDR2 FYNNEI. This CDR3 has 16 amino acids. The ends lost 6 bases at V and 0 bases at J; junction bases unmatched: 6.

This clone qualifies as medium-sized. The chain couples TRBV6-5 to TRBJ1-2; D remains ambiguous. The CDR3 extends over 12 amino acids. Trimming took 8 bases from V and 8 from J, leaving 15 bases between them. Germline CDR1 is MNHEY and CDR2 is SVGAGI. The CDR3 region is CASGPIEWGYTF. The CDR3 DNA sequence: TGTGCCAGCGGTCCCATTGAGTGGGGCTACACCTTC.

The V gene is TRBV28, the J gene TRBJ1-5, with 7 bases aligning to TRBD1. This CDR3 region has 14 residues. The germline V gene encodes CDR1 MDHEN and CDR2 SYDVKM. V shed 6 bases, J shed 6 bases, and the junction held 8 bases outside the gene matches. The CDR3 reads CASSLTGAAQPQHF. As DNA, the CDR3 is TGTGCCAGCAGCCTTACAGGGGCGGCTCAGCCCCAGCATTTT.

CDR3 amino acids: CASRLGLMNTEAFF. CDR3 DNA sequence: TGCGCCAGCAGATTGGGACTGATGAACACTGAAGCTTTCTTT. The rearrangement uses TRBV10-2 and TRBJ1-1; TRBD1 might be the D (5 bases). This CDR3 has 14 residues. Trimming left V 6 bases short and J 0 bases short, with 11 bases between. CDR1 WSHSY and CDR2 SAAADI come from the germline V gene.

This chain uses TRBV7-9 with TRBJ2-5; 10 positions agree with TRBD2. This CDR3 comprises 19 residues. The germline CDR1 and CDR2 sequences are SEHNR and FQNEAQ (reference sequence). The J segment lost 0 bases and the V segment lost 6 bases, leaving 16 bases of the junction unmatched. Here the CDR3 reads CASRNGPPTLAGDQETQYF. CDR3 bases: TGTGCCAGCAGAAACGGTCCACCAACTCTAGCGGGGGACCAAGAGACCCAGTACTTC.

The chain employs TRBV6-1 and TRBJ1-6, with a possible D match to TRBD1 (6 bases). CDR1 and CDR2 (germline): MNHNS, SASEGT. There are 19 residues in the CDR3. Trimming stripped 3 bases from V and 9 bases from J, with 27 bases between. CDR3: CASSERGLIDGARGSPLHF. The CDR3 nucleotides are TGTGCCAGCAGTGAGAGGGGGTTGATCGACGGGGCCCGTGGTTCACCCCTCCACTTT.

The V and J genes are TRBV5-1 and TRBJ2-3; 10 positions match TRBD2. The junction had 9 bases not matched to a gene; V was cut back by 4 bases and J by 4 bases. The germline V gene has CDR1 SGHRS and CDR2 YFSETQ. CDR3 length: 16 residues. Here the CDR3 reads CASSTAPSGSSDTQYF. DNA for the CDR3: TGCGCCAGCAGCACGGCTCCTAGCGGGAGCTCAGATACGCAGTATTTT. Based on the CDR3 plus reference TRBV5-1 and TRBJ2-3, the full variable domain is KAGVTQTPRYLIKTRGQQVTLSCSPISGHRSVSWYQQTPGQGLQFLFEYFSETQRNKGNFPGRFSGRQFSNSRSEMNVSTLELGDSALYLCASSTAPSGSSDTQYFGPGTRLTVL.

The genes are TRBV5-5 and TRBJ1-1; 11 bases agree with TRBD1. The CDR3 is 14 residues long. The V segment lost 0 bases and the J segment 11 bases; nucleotides outside the gene matches: 6. Germline CDR1 reads SGHKS; CDR2 reads YYEKEE (reference sequence). As DNA, the CDR3 is TGTGCCAGCAGCTTGGGGACAGGGGGCGTTGAGGCTTTCTTT. Protein sequence: CASSLGTGGVEAFF.

This clone was counted once. This chain links TRBV5-1 with TRBJ2-7, with 14 bases fitting TRBD2. The CDR3 runs to 15 residues. Germline lookup yields CDR1 SGHRS and CDR2 YFSETQ. The J segment lost 5 bases and the V segment lost 4 bases, leaving 5 bases of the junction unmatched. CDR3 DNA sequence: TGCGCCAGCAGCCCGTCGGGACTAGCGGGAGACGAGCAGTACTTC. Protein sequence: CASSPSGLAGDEQYF.

The genes are TRBV7-9 and TRBJ2-7, with 7 positions matching TRBD1. The CDR3 is 14 residues long. From germline, CDR1 is SEHNR and CDR2 FQNEAQ (reference sequence). V shed 5 bases and J 4 bases; nucleotides not matched to a gene: 8. In DNA form, the CDR3 reads TGTGCCAGCAGCCGATCCGGGACAGAGTACGAGCAGTACTTC. This codes for CASSRSGTEYEQYF. Filled out from reference TRBV7-9 and TRBJ2-7, the complete variable domain reads DTGVSQNPRHKITKRGQNVTFRCDPISEHNRLYWYRQTLGQGPEFLTYFQNEAQLEKSRLLSDRFSAERPKGSFSTLEIQRTEQGDSAMYLCASSRSGTEYEQYFGPGTRLTVT.

The chain recombines TRBV6-5 with TRBJ1-2; the D is unclear. The CDR3 loop spans 15 amino acids. Germline-derived CDR1 and CDR2 are MNHEY and SVGAGI. Trimming stripped 0 bases from V and 4 bases from J, with 12 bases between. The CDR3 reads CASSYSPVVTYGYTF. The CDR3 DNA follows: TGTGCCAGCAGTTACTCGCCGGTGGTTACCTATGGCTACACCTTC.

The CDR3 loop reads CASSSLGGGDTEAFF. The CDR3 region has the DNA TGTGCCAGCAGCTCCCTAGGAGGGGGGGACACTGAAGCTTTCTTT. This chain uses TRBV13 with TRBJ1-1; possibly TRBD1 for D (6 bases). Trimming left V 4 bases short and J 3 bases short, with 15 bases between. CDR1 PRHDT and CDR2 FYEKMQ come from the germline V gene (reference sequence). This CDR3 has 15 residues. Full variable domain (rest looked up from reference TRBV13 and TRBJ1-1): AAGVIQSPRHLIKEKRETATLKCYPIPRHDTVYWYQQGPGQDPQFLISFYEKMQSDKGSIPDRFSAQQFSDYHSELNMSSLELGDSALYFCASSSLGGGDTEAFFGQGTRLTVV.

The rearrangement links TRBV10-3 to TRBJ2-1, with 12 positions matching TRBD2. The germline CDR1 and CDR2 sequences are ENHRY and SYGVKD. The CDR3 is 17 residues long. The trim removed 5 bases at V and 9 bases at J, leaving 14 bases unmatched. The CDR3 sequence: CAISSSGTSGWVGEQFF. In DNA form, the CDR3 reads TGTGCCATCAGTTCCTCTGGGACTAGCGGGTGGGTAGGTGAGCAGTTCTTC.